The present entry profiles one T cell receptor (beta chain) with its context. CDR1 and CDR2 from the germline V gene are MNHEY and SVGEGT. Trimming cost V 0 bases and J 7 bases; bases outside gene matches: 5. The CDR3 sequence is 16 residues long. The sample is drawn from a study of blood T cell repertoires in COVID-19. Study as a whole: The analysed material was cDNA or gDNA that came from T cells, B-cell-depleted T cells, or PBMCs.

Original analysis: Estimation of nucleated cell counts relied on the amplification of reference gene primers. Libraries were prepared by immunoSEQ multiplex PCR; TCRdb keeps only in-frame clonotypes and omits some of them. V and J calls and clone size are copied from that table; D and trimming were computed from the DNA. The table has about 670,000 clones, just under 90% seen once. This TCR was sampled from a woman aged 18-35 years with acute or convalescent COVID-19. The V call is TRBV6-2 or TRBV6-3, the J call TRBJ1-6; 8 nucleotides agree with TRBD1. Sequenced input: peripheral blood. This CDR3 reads CASSYSPTGENSPLHF. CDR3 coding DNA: TGTGCCAGCAGTTACTCGCCGACAGGGGAAAATTCACCCCTCCACTTT.